Sequencing of this TCR beta chain was carried out in a study of T cells in women clearing cervical HPV infection. Study background: HLA type could not be excluded as a confounder.

The data were produced by immunoSEQ multiplex PCR, yet TCRdb's version contains in-frame clones alone and is incomplete. Recorded for this sample: just over 20,000 clones. A remark on this clone: The sequenced fragment ends 3 residues before the CDR3 boundary, so the rest is inferred from the germline J gene.

MY09/MY11 PCR detected cervical HPV DNA; dot-blot assigned genotypes. CDR1 SEHNR and CDR2 FQNEAQ come from the germline V gene (reference sequence). This CDR3 has 15 residues. Trimming took 3 bases from V and 2 from J; bases not matched to a gene: 3. The chain joins TRBV7-9 to TRBJ1-3, with 8 bases that match TRBD1. Sequenced: blood buffy coat. This TCR came from a woman aged 18 to 75 with a cervical HPV16 infection that either progressed to CIN3+ or cleared (not recorded which). The CDR3 DNA, read in part, is TGTGCCAGCAGCTTCGTGGACAGGGCTGGAAACACC. Protein: CASSFVDRAGNT. The complete CDR3 reads CASSFVDRAGNTIYF.